This T cell receptor (beta chain) comes out of a study of blood T cells in healthy people across ages. The CDR3 runs 16 residues. Germline CDR1 and CDR2: SQVTM and ANQGSEA. The J segment lost 4 bases and the V segment lost 4 bases, leaving 14 bases of the junction unmatched. Study-level results: The donors' CMV status was not determined, possibly confounding changes in expanded clonotypes. Getting older went along with TCR beta diversity per million T cells dropping roughly linearly.

A remark on this clonotype: Antigen: not known.

Then a second PCR, running roughly 6 to 11 cycles, was carried out with a sample-barcoded 5' primer and a J-beta primer mix. TCRdb fed the 5' RACE reads into MiXCR, producing one record per CDR3 protein. The sample holds about 780,000 distinct CDR3 sequences, around 50% seen once. The sequence was obtained from a man of 80 years or more in good health. The sample consisted of blood. V gene TRBV29-1 combines with J gene TRBJ1-2; 8 nucleotides line up with TRBD1. CDR3 protein: CSVGGPLTGDGYGYTF. Written as DNA, the CDR3 is TGCAGCGTTGGGGGCCCTCTGACAGGGGACGGCTATGGCTACACCTTC. The variable domain in full, completed from reference TRBV29-1 and TRBJ1-2, reads SAVISQKPSRDICQRGTSLTIQCQVDSQVTMMFWYRQQPGQSLTLIATANQGSEATYESGFVIDKFPISRPNLTFSTLTVSNMSPEDSSIYLCSVGGPLTGDGYGYTFGSGTRLTVV.